This T cell receptor beta chain was observed in a study of T cells in Graves' hyperthyroidism and ophthalmopathy. Study results and caveats: Within blood appeared most thyroid clonotypes that had expanded above 0.001. Before onset, by a median of around 6.1 months, the model predicted ophthalmopathy.

RNA transcripts were the template for amplifying TCR beta CDR3 regions. The HTBI primer set was used in a first-round RT-PCR of the TCR CDR3. TCRdb fed the multiplex PCR reads into MiXCR, producing one record per CDR3 protein. The sample lists hundreds of thousands of distinct CDR3 sequences, approximately 42% seen once, with 6.5% to 9% in the top ten. CDR1 and CDR2 from the germline V gene are SNHLY and FYNNEI. V shed 7 bases, J shed 9 bases, and the junction held 11 bases outside the gene matches. This CDR3 comprises 15 residues. Note on this clonotype: The antigen remains unidentified.

The V call is TRBV2, the J call TRBJ1-6; 8 bases are shared with TRBD1. Sequenced input: peripheral blood or thyroid tissue (not recorded which). The source of this sequence is an adult man with Graves' disease, either hyperthyroidism or ophthalmopathy (not recorded which). The DNA of the CDR3 is TGTGCCAGCACGGAGAGCAGGGGGCAAGGTTCACCCCTCCACTTT. Translating it yields CASTESRGQGSPLHF. Full variable domain (rest looked up from reference TRBV2 and TRBJ1-6): EPEVTQTPSHQVTQMGQEVILRCVPISNHLYFYWYRQILGQKVEFLVSFYNNEISEKSEIFDDQFSVERPDGSNFTLKIRSTKLEDSAMYFCASTESRGQGSPLHFGNGTRLTVT.